This paragraph covers one TCR beta chain sequence. Other nucleotide sequences in the sample specify the same CDR3. These data come from a study of blood T cell repertoires in COVID-19. Self-reported history from a screening survey and questionnaire set each donor's cohort. Trimming pared 0 bases from V and 9 bases from J, leaving 3 bases between. Germline CDR1 is SGDLS and CDR2 is YYNGEE. The CDR3 has 11 residues. TCRdb's copy holds only in-frame clones and misses some; the assay was immunoSEQ multiplex PCR. The sample includes a few hundred thousand clones, nearly 90% of them seen just once. This clonotype originated in a woman between 18 and 29 years old with acute COVID-19. The chain joins TRBV9 to TRBJ2-2; D is unresolved. The sample comprised PBMCs or T cells enriched from blood (not recorded which). CDR3 protein: CASSVGRELFF. In DNA, the CDR3 is TGTGCCAGCAGCGTAGGTAGGGAGCTGTTTTTT.